This T cell receptor beta chain emerged from a study of blood T cell repertoires in COVID-19. About the study: From T cells, B-cell-depleted T cells, or PBMCs came the material, which was cDNA or gDNA.

Data came from immunoSEQ multiplex PCR; TCRdb stores just in-frame clones and leaves some out. The table lists about 90,000 clones, around four fifths of them singletons. Trimming cost V 1 base and J 0 bases, with 16 bases left between them. The CDR3 totals 19 residues. CDR1 SEHNR and CDR2 FQNEAQ come from the germline V gene (reference sequence). The TCR originated in a man over 45 with acute or convalescent COVID-19. The rearrangement links TRBV7-9 to TRBJ1-6, with D perhaps matching TRBD1 (6 bases). The sample was peripheral blood. CDR3 amino acids: CASSLEAGVLSSYNSPLHF. DNA of the CDR3: TGTGCCAGCAGCTTAGAAGCAGGGGTCCTGAGCTCCTATAATTCACCCCTCCACTTT.